These 4 T cell receptor beta chains originate from one sample sequenced in a study of shared clonotypes between healthy human individuals. TCRdb keeps only in-frame clones here, not all; method: immunoSEQ multiplex PCR. Here the sample spans under 1,100,000 clones, 60% to 80% being singletons. Material for sequencing was memory CD4+ T cells sorted from blood. Indicated subset: CD45RA-negative fraction. The receptors originated from a man between 18 and 35 years old in good health.

This clone was counted a few times. The chain is built from TRBV23-1 and TRBJ1-2; the D is unclear. TRBV23-1 is an open reading frame, and its role is uncertain. The V end lost 0 bases, the J end lost 10 bases, and 15 bases lay between the germline ends. CDR3 length equals 14 residues. CDR3 nucleotides: TGCGCCAGCAGTCAATCGAACGGAGGTGGGGACTACACCTTC. The encoded protein is CASSQSNGGGDYTF.

This clone showed up just a few times. The gene calls are TRBV5-6 and TRBJ2-1; 16 nucleotides align to TRBD2. J gave up 13 bases and V 4 bases, and 8 bases lay outside the gene matches. The CDR3 covers 15 residues. Germline values: CDR1 SGHDT, CDR2 YYEEEE. This CDR3 reads CASSQGTSGRVRQFF. Written as DNA, the CDR3 is TGTGCCAGCAGCCAAGGGACTAGCGGGAGGGTGCGACAGTTCTTC.

The J gene is TRBJ1-2, the V gene TRBV11-2, with 7 bases fitting TRBD1. The V segment lost 5 bases and the J segment 2 bases; nucleotides outside the gene matches: 5. Germline CDR1 reads SGHAT; CDR2 reads FQNNGV. This CDR3 has 14 residues. The DNA for the CDR3 is TGTGCCAGCAGCGCCGGACAGGAAAACTATGGCTACACCTTC. This encodes CASSAGQENYGYTF. The full variable domain, completed using reference TRBV11-2 and TRBJ1-2, is EAGVAQSPRYKIIEKRQSVAFWCNPISGHATLYWYQQILGQGPKLLIQFQNNGVVDDSQLPKDRFSAERLKGVDSTLKIQPAKLEDSAVYLCASSAGQENYGYTFGSGTRLTVV.

The chain has TRBV11-1 and TRBJ2-7; 9 nucleotides agree with TRBD1. Germline-derived CDR1 and CDR2 are SGHAT and FQDESV (reference sequence). V was pared by 5 bases and J by 0 bases, with 17 bases of the junction left unmatched. The CDR3 consists of 19 residues. The CDR3, as DNA: TGTGCCAGCAGCCCCGTTAAATGGACAGGGGAATCCTCCTCCTACGAGCAGTACTTC. As protein: CASSPVKWTGESSSYEQYF.